The TCR beta chain described here comes from a study of long-term antiretroviral therapy in people with HIV. Study findings and constraints: At every time point, clones expanded before ART dominated the repertoire. ART-treated samples gained diversity yet remained below transplant donor controls. Neither ART adherence, viral resistance nor therapy changes were documented.

V trimming: 5 bases; J trimming: 8 bases; junction bases outside the gene matches: 9. CDR1 and CDR2 from the germline V gene are SEHNR and FQNEAQ (reference sequence). This CDR3 is built from 14 residues. PBMC samples from each donor numbered at least one pre-ART and at least two post-ART. As concerns this clone: Its antigen is not known.

Version v3.0 of the immunoSEQ assay ran at survey level. Sequencing used immunoSEQ multiplex PCR; TCRdb keeps in-frame clones, though not all of them. The table lists 21,000 or so clones, 70% to 85% of them singletons, with over 3.5% in the top ten. The chain joins TRBV7-9 to TRBJ2-7; TRBD2 matches at 10 bases. This specimen consisted of unsorted PBMCs, obtained 0.5 years after starting antiretroviral therapy. The receptor was derived from a man younger than 35 with HIV. DNA for the CDR3: TGTGCCAGCAGCGGAAGCCTAGCGGGGGTAAAGCAGTACTTC. This translates into CASSGSLAGVKQYF.